These T cell receptor beta chains were read from a single sample in a study of control samples from healthy donors and cancer patients. This table comes from immunoSEQ multiplex PCR, and its TCRdb copy is limited to in-frame clones, with some not included. The sample yields around 75,000 clones, approximately 92% seen once. Input material: blood. The receptors stem from a woman in her fifties or sixties in good health. Both conserved end residues are part of each CDR3. Each record gives: clone size, V gene, J gene, D gene, CDR3 DNA, CDR3 protein. A D gene is named only where the DNA matches it firmly. The size of a clone is reported for some rows only, either as once, few or many, or as a class for expanded clones.

.	TRBV30	TRBJ1-3	.	TGTGCCTGGAAAAGGGGACGGCTCCCTGGAAACACCATATATTTT	CAWKRGRLPGNTIYF
.	TRBV28	TRBJ1-6	.	TGTGCCAGCAGTGCGCCGGGATCACCCCTCCACTTT	CASSAPGSPLHF
.	TRBV6-2/TRBV6-3	TRBJ1-2	.	TGTGCCAGCAGTTACGGGGGATTGAACTATGGCTACACCTTC	CASSYGGLNYGYTF
.	TRBV7-3	TRBJ2-7	.	TGTGCCAGCAGCTTGGGGCTCAATTACGAGCAGTACTTC	CASSLGLNYEQYF
.	TRBV29-1	TRBJ1-2	TRBD1	TGCAGCGTTTTTGACAGGGGGAACTATGGCTACACCTTC	CSVFDRGNYGYTF
.	TRBV30	TRBJ2-1	TRBD2	TGTGCCTGGAGTGTACGGGGGGTAGGGGCCTACAATGAGCAGTTCTTC	CAWSVRGVGAYNEQFF
.	TRBV12-3/TRBV12-4	TRBJ2-7	TRBD2	TGTGCCAGCAGTTTAGAGGGGAGGGACGAGCAGTACTTC	CASSLEGRDEQYF
.	TRBV28	TRBJ1-4	.	TGTGCCAGCAGTATCTCGGGGACACCAACTAATGAAAAACTGTTTTTT	CASSISGTPTNEKLFF
.	TRBV6-1	TRBJ1-4	TRBD1	TGTGCCAGCAGTGAAATAGGGACAGGGGGCGTCGGGGAAAAACTGTTTTTT	CASSEIGTGGVGEKLFF
once	TRBV29-1	TRBJ1-5	.	TGCAGCGTTCGACAAGGTAATCAGCCCCAGCATTTT	CSVRQGNQPQHF
.	TRBV7-8	TRBJ2-3	.	TGTGCCAGCGGCCCCAGGGGAACAGATACGCAGTATTTT	CASGPRGTDTQYF
.	TRBV5-1	TRBJ2-2	TRBD2	TGCGCCAGCAGCTCGGACCTAGCGGATCTGCTCGCGAACACCGGGGAGCTGTTTTTT	CASSSDLADLLANTGELFF